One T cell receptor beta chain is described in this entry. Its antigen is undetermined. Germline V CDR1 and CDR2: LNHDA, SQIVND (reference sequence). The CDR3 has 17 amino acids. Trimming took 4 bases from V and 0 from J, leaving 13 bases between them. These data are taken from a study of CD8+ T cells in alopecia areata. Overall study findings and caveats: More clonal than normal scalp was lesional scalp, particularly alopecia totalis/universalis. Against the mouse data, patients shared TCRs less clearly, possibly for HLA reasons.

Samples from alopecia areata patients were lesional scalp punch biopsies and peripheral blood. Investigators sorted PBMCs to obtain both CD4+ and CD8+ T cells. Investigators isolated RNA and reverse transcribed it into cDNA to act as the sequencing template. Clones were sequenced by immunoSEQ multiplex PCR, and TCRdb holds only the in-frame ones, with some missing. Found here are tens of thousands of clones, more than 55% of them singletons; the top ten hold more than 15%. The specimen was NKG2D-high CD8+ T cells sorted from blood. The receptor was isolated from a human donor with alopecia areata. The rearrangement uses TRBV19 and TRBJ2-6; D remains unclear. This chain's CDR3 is CASSTYPRSSGANVLTF. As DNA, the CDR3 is TGTGCCAGTAGTACCTACCCTAGGAGCTCTGGGGCCAACGTCCTGACTTTC.